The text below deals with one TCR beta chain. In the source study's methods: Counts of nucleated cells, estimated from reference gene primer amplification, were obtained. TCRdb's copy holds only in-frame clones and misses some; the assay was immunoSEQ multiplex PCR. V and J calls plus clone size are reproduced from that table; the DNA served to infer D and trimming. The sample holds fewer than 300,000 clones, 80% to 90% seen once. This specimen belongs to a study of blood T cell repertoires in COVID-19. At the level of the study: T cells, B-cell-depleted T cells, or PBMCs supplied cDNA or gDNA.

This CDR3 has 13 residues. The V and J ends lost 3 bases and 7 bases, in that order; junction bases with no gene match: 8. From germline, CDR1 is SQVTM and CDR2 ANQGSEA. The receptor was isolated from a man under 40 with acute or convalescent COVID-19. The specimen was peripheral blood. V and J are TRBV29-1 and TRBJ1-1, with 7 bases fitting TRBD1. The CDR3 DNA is TGCAGCGTTGAGTCGGGACAGCTATTTGAAGCTTTCTTT. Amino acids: CSVESGQLFEAFF.